These 23 T cell receptor beta chains share one sample of origin, sequenced in a study of spatial heterogeneity in lung cancer. Time point indicated: sample taken at primary tumor resection. Frozen PBMC, nontumor lung or tumor provided whole RNA, which was sequenced unsorted. TCRdb used MiXCR to reprocess the 5' RACE reads, holding one entry per CDR3 protein. The sample records some 1,900 distinct CDR3 sequences, 9.5% to 15% being singletons. Sequences were derived from normal lung tissue next to the tumor, sampled at surgery. The receptors originated from a male donor with early-stage non-small cell lung cancer.

By sample share, this clonotype is medium-sized (0.01 to 0.1%). This beta chain is a stray sequence in a library constructed for alpha chains; its clone size is not meaningful. The chain couples TRBV6-5 to TRBJ2-2; D may be TRBD1 (6 bases). Per the germline V gene, CDR1 is MNHEY and CDR2 is SVGAGI. The CDR3 loop spans 13 amino acids. V gave up 7 bases and J gave up 5 bases, with 11 bases separating them. This CDR3 is CASTGGGTGELFF. In DNA, the CDR3 is TGTGCCAGCACTGGGGGCGGTACCGGGGAGCTGTTTTTT.

By proportion, this clonotype is medium-sized. This beta chain came through as a stray read in a library set up for alpha chains, and its size says little. The gene calls are TRBV11-2 and TRBJ2-1; maybe TRBD2 (5 bases). Germline V gene lookup returns CDR1 SGHAT and CDR2 FQNNGV. The CDR3 runs 11 residues. Trimming removed 1 base from V and 10 bases from J, with 5 bases in between. CDR3 nucleotide sequence: TGTGCCAGCAGCTTAGTAGCGGAGCAGTTCTTC. Protein product: CASSLVAEQFF.

This clonotype appeared many times. This beta chain is an unintended read in a library built for alpha chains; its size means little. The chain is built from TRBV10-3 and TRBJ2-7; D unresolved. The germline V gene encodes CDR1 ENHRY and CDR2 SYGVKD. The V end lost 2 bases, the J end lost 5 bases, and 10 bases lay between the germline ends. The CDR3 consists of 13 residues. CDR3 in amino acids: CAISEGIGNEQYF. CDR3 DNA sequence: TGTGCCATCAGTGAGGGGATTGGAAACGAGCAGTACTTC.

In its sample, this clonotype is medium-sized. This beta chain is a stray read from a library made for alpha chains; its abundance is not meaningful. This rearrangement joins TRBV12-3 or TRBV12-4 to TRBJ2-1, with a tentative D call TRBD1 (6 bases). Trimming left V 5 bases short and J 6 bases short, with 11 bases between. CDR3 length equals 13 residues. CDR3 region: CASSPGESNEQFF. The CDR3 region has the DNA TGTGCCAGCAGTCCAGGGGAGTCCAATGAGCAGTTCTTC.

In its sample, this clonotype ranks as large. This beta chain came through as a stray read in a library set up for alpha chains, and its size says little. The chain employs TRBV7-9 and TRBJ2-5; D call uncertain. Germline V CDR1 and CDR2: SEHNR, FQNEAQ (reference sequence). This CDR3 has 13 amino acids. V dropped 5 bases and J dropped 5 bases, with 12 bases sitting between them. This CDR3 reads CASSPESEETQYF. The CDR3 DNA sequence: TGTGCCAGCAGCCCCGAATCCGAGGAGACCCAGTACTTC.

Points on this clonotype: Since it is a stray read in a library aimed at alpha chains, this beta chain has a size that is not meaningful. This rearrangement joins TRBV3-1 to TRBJ2-7, with D possibly being TRBD2 (6 bases). This CDR3 is built from 14 residues. The germline V gene encodes CDR1 LGHDT and CDR2 YNNKEL (reference sequence). V was cut by 0 bases and J by 9 bases, with 15 bases left in between. The CDR3 loop is CASSQEGASAVQYF. The CDR3 DNA reads as TGTGCCAGCAGCCAAGAAGGTGCTAGCGCTGTGCAGTACTTC.

By its share, this clonotype is medium-sized. With the library built for alpha chains, this beta chain is off target and its frequency is not meaningful. J is TRBJ2-2 and V is TRBV14, with D hard to call. Germline V CDR1 and CDR2: SGHDN, FVKESK. The ends were cut back, 4 bases at V and 6 bases at J, with 12 bases in the middle. CDR3 size: 14 residues. The CDR3 is CASSLSFSAGELFF. The CDR3 DNA follows: TGTGCCAGCAGCCTCTCATTCTCGGCCGGGGAGCTGTTTTTT.

Sample share makes this clonotype medium-sized. This beta chain is a stray read from a library made for alpha chains; its abundance is not meaningful. The chain uses TRBV21-1 and TRBJ2-2; TRBD1, the table's D call, was not compared with the DNA. TRBV21-1 is deemed a pseudogene. The CDR3 spans 16 residues. CDR3 coding DNA: TGTGCCAGCAGCCTCAGGGGGGGTGAAGGTACCGGGGAGCTGTTTTTT. Translated: CASSLRGGEGTGELFF.

By sample fraction, this clonotype is medium-sized. As an off-target read in a library built for alpha chains, this beta chain has a frequency of little significance. This chain connects TRBV10-3 to TRBJ2-7; the D is unclear. CDR3 length: 13 amino acids. Germline V gene sequence: CDR1 ENHRY, CDR2 SYGVKD. V gave up 4 bases and J gave up 0 bases, with 7 bases separating them. The DNA of the CDR3 is TGTGCCATCAGTGGAACCGACTCCTACGAGCAGTACTTC. It translates to CAISGTDSYEQYF.

This clonotype was seen more than once but under ten times. A library made for alpha chains picked up this beta chain off target, so its size means little. The chain joins TRBV20-1 to TRBJ2-5; D is possibly TRBD2 (5 bases). In germline, CDR1 is DFQATT, CDR2 SNEGSKA (reference sequence). Trimming pared 2 bases from V and 5 bases from J, leaving 9 bases between. The CDR3 has 12 amino acids. This CDR3 is CSARRGSETQYF. The CDR3 DNA sequence: TGCAGTGCTAGAAGAGGGTCCGAGACCCAGTACTTC.

To note about this clonotype: A library prepared for alpha chains yielded this beta chain as an off-target read; its size is of little meaning. The V call is TRBV14, the J call TRBJ2-1; 8 nucleotides line up with TRBD2. CDR3 length equals 13 residues. J lost 7 bases, V lost 8 bases, and 7 bases had no gene match. The germline CDR1 and CDR2 sequences are SGHDN and FVKESK. The CDR3 loop is CASGAGAGNEQFF. CDR3 DNA: TGTGCCAGCGGAGCGGGAGCAGGGAATGAGCAGTTCTTC.

Within the sample, this clonotype is medium-sized (0.01 to 0.1%). This beta chain came through as a stray read in a library set up for alpha chains, and its size says little. The CDR3 reads CASSERGTQYF. As DNA, the CDR3 is TGTGCCAGCAGCGAAAGGGGGACGCAGTATTTT. V and J are TRBV9 and TRBJ2-3; tentative D call: TRBD1 (6 bases). The CDR3 spans 11 residues. V dropped 3 bases and J dropped 9 bases, with 8 bases sitting between them. Germline loops: CDR1 SGDLS, CDR2 YYNGEE.

Note on this clonotype: This beta chain came through as a stray read in a library set up for alpha chains, and its size says little. The V gene is TRBV28, the J gene TRBJ2-5, with TRBD2 as a possible D gene (5 bases). The CDR3 runs 14 residues. Trimming removed 5 bases at V and 4 bases at J, with 14 bases between. CDR1 MDHEN and CDR2 SYDVKM come from the germline V gene. The CDR3 nucleotides are TGTGCCAGCAGTCGTGGACTCGGTAGAGAGACCCAGTACTTC. Translation: CASSRGLGRETQYF.

Remarks on this clonotype: This beta chain is a stray sequence in a library constructed for alpha chains; its clone size is not meaningful. The chain recombines TRBV6-5 with TRBJ2-7; 7 bases agree with TRBD1. CDR3 length: 14 residues. Looked up from germline, CDR1 is MNHEY and CDR2 is SVGAGI. J lost 5 bases, V lost 5 bases, and 9 bases had no gene match. The CDR3 sequence is CASSQETGRHEQYF. The CDR3 DNA follows: TGTGCCAGCAGTCAAGAGACAGGGCGCCACGAGCAGTACTTC.

This clonotype counts as medium-sized. With the library built for alpha chains, this beta chain is off target and its frequency is not meaningful. In DNA form, the CDR3 reads TGTGCCACCAGCCCCGAAAGACATGAGACCCAGTACTTC. Protein product: CATSPERHETQYF. The chain is built from TRBV15 and TRBJ2-5; no definite D call. The V and J ends lost 5 bases and 5 bases respectively, with 12 bases between them. CDR1 is LNHNV, CDR2 YYDKDF, per germline (reference sequence). There are 13 residues in the CDR3.

This clonotype has just a few counts. The library was prepared for alpha chains; this beta chain is a stray read, so its frequency means little. The gene calls are TRBV15 and TRBJ2-2; D ambiguous. V shed 3 bases and J shed 5 bases, with 10 bases lying between them. The CDR3 contains 14 residues. CDR1 is LNHNV and CDR2 is YYDKDF in the germline V gene (reference sequence). CDR3 in amino acids: CATSSGLRTGELFF. Here the CDR3 DNA reads TGTGCCACCAGCAGTGGGTTAAGGACCGGGGAGCTGTTTTTT.

Within the sample, this clonotype is medium-sized. This beta chain represents an off-target read in a library built for alpha chains; its size is of limited meaning. The chain joins TRBV7-2 to TRBJ2-7; D perhaps matches TRBD2 (6 bases). The CDR3 runs 15 residues. The V end was cut by 4 bases, the J end by 0 bases, with 13 bases between. Per the germline V gene, CDR1 is SGHTA and CDR2 is FQGNSA. CDR3 protein: CASSSPGLLSYEQYF. The DNA for the CDR3 is TGTGCCAGCAGCTCGCCGGGACTCCTCTCCTACGAGCAGTACTTC.

This clonotype is labeled medium-sized. This beta chain lies outside the target of a library built for alpha chains; its clone size means little. DNA of the CDR3: TGCAGCGTTGGCCGCGGGACAGGGACCACAGATACGCAGTATTTT. This translates into CSVGRGTGTTDTQYF. The chain couples TRBV29-1 to TRBJ2-3; 9 nucleotides align to TRBD1. The CDR3 consists of 15 residues. The germline gives CDR1 SQVTM, CDR2 ANQGSEA. The V segment lost 4 bases and the J segment 2 bases; nucleotides outside the gene matches: 7.

This clonotype was counted ten times or more. This beta chain turned up in a library designed for alpha chains; as an off-target read, its abundance says little. The chain uses TRBV18 and TRBJ1-1; D possibly corresponds to TRBD1 (5 bases). The CDR3 spans 16 residues. With 3 bases removed from V and 1 base from J, the gap between germline ends came to 15 bases. CDR1 and CDR2 from the germline V gene are KGHSH and LQKENI. In DNA, the CDR3 is TGTGCCAGCTCACCCCGCTCAATGCAGGGGAACACTGAAGCTTTCTTT. It yields the protein CASSPRSMQGNTEAFF.

By its share, this clonotype is medium-sized (0.01 to 0.1%). In a library made to pick up alpha chains, this beta chain is a stray read with a size that means little. This chain links TRBV7-2 with TRBJ2-1; D call uncertain. The germline V gene has CDR1 SGHTA and CDR2 FQGNSA. Deletions cut 1 base from V and 4 bases from J, with 5 bases between. This CDR3 comprises 13 residues. CDR3 amino acids: CASSLGLYNEQFF. The DNA of the CDR3 is TGTGCCAGCAGCTTAGGACTTTACAATGAGCAGTTCTTC.

This clonotype is medium-sized (0.01 to 0.1%) by share. Because this beta chain is a stray read in a library intended to capture alpha chains, its abundance should not be given much weight. The chain employs TRBV5-1 and TRBJ2-3, with D possibly TRBD2 on 5 matching bases. The CDR3 has 18 residues. V was pared by 5 bases and J by 2 bases, with 24 bases between. Germline CDR1 reads SGHRS; CDR2 reads YFSETQ. In nucleotides, the CDR3 is TGCGCCAGCAGGAAAGAGAGGAGCGGAGACCCTTTCACAGATACGCAGTATTTT. It translates to CASRKERSGDPFTDTQYF. Based on the CDR3 plus reference TRBV5-1 and TRBJ2-3, the full variable domain is KAGVTQTPRYLIKTRGQQVTLSCSPISGHRSVSWYQQTPGQGLQFLFEYFSETQRNKGNFPGRFSGRQFSNSRSEMNVSTLELGDSALYLCASRKERSGDPFTDTQYFGPGTRLTVL.

This clonotype showed up many times. Since the library was made to target alpha chains, this beta chain is a stray read and its abundance is not meaningful. V gene TRBV5-4 combines with J gene TRBJ2-3, with D perhaps given as TRBD1 or TRBD2 (6 bases each). Trimming stripped 4 bases from V and 14 bases from J, with 17 bases between. Germline CDR1 reads SGHNT; CDR2 reads YYREEE (reference sequence). The CDR3 has 12 amino acids. The CDR3 nucleotides read TGTGCCAGCAGCCCTAAAGGGGGGACGGCGTATTTT. Amino acids: CASSPKGGTAYF.

This clonotype was counted at least ten times. For a library built for alpha chains, this beta chain is a stray read; little rests on its size. The chain carries TRBV30 and TRBJ1-4; no clear D. This CDR3 has 14 amino acids. Between the trimmed V and J ends, which lost 2 bases and 5 bases, there was a span of 12 bases. Per the germline V gene, CDR1 is GTSNPN and CDR2 is SVGIG (reference sequence). The CDR3, as DNA: TGTGCCTGGAGTCACTCCCGAAACAATGAAAAACTGTTTTTT. This sequence encodes CAWSHSRNNEKLFF. Looking up the rest from reference TRBV30 and TRBJ1-4 gives the full variable domain: SQTIHQWPATLVQPVGSPLSLECTVEGTSNPNLYWYRQAAGRGLQLLFYSVGIGQISSEVPQNLSASRPQDRQFILSSKKLLLSDSGFYLCAWSHSRNNEKLFFGSGTQLSVL.